These 31 T cell receptor beta chains share one sample of origin, sequenced in a study of T-cell reconstitution after alpha-beta-depleted transplantation in children. Unique molecular identifiers were incorporated when the TCRbeta library was constructed. TCRdb redid the calling of the PCR reads with MiXCR, one entry per CDR3 protein. Counted here are about 370,000 distinct CDR3 sequences, roughly 22% occurring once; the ten biggest clones make up 3% to 4%. Sequenced here: PBMCs from the stem cell graft donor, sampled from the stem cell graft. The receptors stem from a human donor who donated a stem cell graft to a child with acute myeloid leukemia.

In its sample, this clonotype was seen many times. J is TRBJ2-7 and V is TRBV20-1; the match to TRBD2 covers 11 bases. CDR1 and CDR2 from the germline V gene are DFQATT and SNEGSKA (reference sequence). V gave up 0 bases and J gave up 6 bases; unmatched junction bases: 1. The CDR3 sequence is 13 residues long. The CDR3 DNA is TGCAGTGCTAGAGAGACTAGCGGGATCGAGCAGTACTTC. This sequence encodes CSARETSGIEQYF.

This chain uses TRBV28 with TRBJ1-4; a weak D match, TRBD1 (6 bases). The germline V gene encodes CDR1 MDHEN and CDR2 SYDVKM. The CDR3 has 15 amino acids. V lost 6 bases and J 0 bases, leaving 11 bases between the germline ends. The CDR3 region is CASRNDRTTNEKLFF. The CDR3 coding sequence is TGTGCCAGCAGGAACGACAGGACAACTAATGAAAAACTGTTTTTT.

Many counts were recorded for this clonotype. This chain connects TRBV20-1 to TRBJ2-5; D might be TRBD1 or TRBD2, each matching 5 bases. This CDR3 comprises 14 residues. Looked up from germline, CDR1 is DFQATT and CDR2 is SNEGSKA (reference sequence). V was trimmed by 5 bases and J by 1 base, leaving 14 bases between them. For the CDR3, the DNA is TGCAGTGCTCAACGACCGGGACCCCAAGAGACCCAGTACTTC. It yields the protein CSAQRPGPQETQYF.

At least ten counts were recorded for this clonotype. The V and J genes are TRBV29-1 and TRBJ2-3, with 8 positions matching TRBD1. CDR1 and CDR2 from the germline V gene are SQVTM and ANQGSEA. V shed 0 bases, J shed 5 bases, and the junction held 4 bases outside the gene matches. The CDR3 is made up of 14 amino acids. The CDR3 nucleotides are TGCAGCGTTGAAGACAGGGGGCAGGGAGATACGCAGTATTTT. Its translation is CSVEDRGQGDTQYF.

The gene calls are TRBV20-1 and TRBJ2-5, with D tentatively TRBD2 (6 bases). Germline lookup yields CDR1 DFQATT and CDR2 SNEGSKA (reference sequence). The CDR3 loop spans 16 amino acids. V was trimmed by 0 bases and J by 4 bases, leaving 18 bases between them. The CDR3 nucleotides read TGCAGTGCTAGAGATCCGAGTGGTGGGGGGTCAGAGACCCAGTACTTC. It translates to CSARDPSGGGSETQYF.

The rearrangement joins TRBV12-3 or TRBV12-4 to TRBJ2-5; the match to TRBD1 covers 7 bases. CDR3 size: 13 residues. Trimming cost V 11 bases and J 0 bases; bases outside gene matches: 6. The CDR3 is CAVLTGNQETQYF. CDR3 DNA: TGTGCCGTATTGACAGGGAACCAAGAGACCCAGTACTTC.

There are a few counts of this clonotype. The rearrangement joins TRBV4-3 to TRBJ2-7, with D possibly TRBD2 on 6 matching bases. The V gene's germline CDR1 is LGHNA and CDR2 YSLEER. The CDR3 contains 18 residues. Between the trimmed V and J ends, which lost 0 bases and 0 bases, there was a span of 18 bases. CDR3 bases: TGCGCCAGCAGCCAAGATGGGGTAAGAGGAGGGTCCTCCTACGAGCAGTACTTC. It translates to CASSQDGVRGGSSYEQYF.

The chain uses TRBV27 and TRBJ1-2; D call uncertain. Germline V CDR1 and CDR2: MNHEY, SMNVEV (reference sequence). The CDR3 has 11 amino acids. The germline V and J ends were trimmed by 5 bases and 8 bases, with 9 bases remaining between them. The CDR3 region is CASSGGLGYTF. CDR3 nucleotide sequence: TGTGCCAGCAGTGGAGGTCTGGGCTACACCTTC.

The rearrangement joins TRBV27 to TRBJ1-2; possibly TRBD1 for D (6 bases). From germline, CDR1 is MNHEY and CDR2 SMNVEV (reference sequence). CDR3 length: 14 residues. Trimming removed 3 bases at V and 4 bases at J, with 12 bases between. The CDR3 DNA is TGTGCCAGCAGTTTCGCGGGGGCAGGCTATGGCTACACCTTC. As protein: CASSFAGAGYGYTF.

This clonotype has only a few counts. The rearrangement links TRBV20-1 to TRBJ2-2; perhaps D is TRBD1 or TRBD2 (5 bases each). The CDR3 has 14 residues. V was clipped by 6 bases and J by 4 bases, with 15 bases between them. Germline lookup yields CDR1 DFQATT and CDR2 SNEGSKA (reference sequence). CDR3 amino acids: CSALWGGSTGELFF. The CDR3 DNA sequence: TGCAGTGCCCTCTGGGGCGGGTCCACCGGGGAGCTGTTTTTT.

The genes are TRBV10-2 and TRBJ1-5, with D perhaps TRBD1 (5 bases). The germline V gene encodes CDR1 WSHSY and CDR2 SAAADI. The CDR3 has 13 amino acids. Between the trimmed V and J ends, which lost 10 bases and 0 bases, there was a span of 10 bases. For the CDR3, the DNA is TGCGCCACGCAGGGAAATAGCAATCAGCCCCAGCATTTT. It yields the protein CATQGNSNQPQHF.

This clonotype was seen more than once but under ten times. The rearrangement joins TRBV10-3 to TRBJ2-2, with a possible D match to TRBD1 (5 bases). The CDR3 runs to 14 residues. CDR1 and CDR2 from the germline V gene are ENHRY and SYGVKD. Trimming took off 0 bases at V and 5 bases at J, with 7 bases between the two ends. CDR3 residues: CAISESTATGELFF. CDR3 coding DNA: TGTGCCATCAGTGAGTCGACAGCAACCGGGGAGCTGTTTTTT.

This clonotype was counted a few times. The J gene is TRBJ2-1, the V gene TRBV13, with D hard to call. The CDR3 sequence is 13 residues long. Trimming shortened V by 5 bases and J by 2 bases, and 7 bases separated the two germline ends. Germline V gives CDR1 PRHDT, CDR2 FYEKMQ (reference sequence). The CDR3 loop is CASSHSAYNEQFF. CDR3 in DNA: TGTGCCAGCAGCCATTCTGCCTACAATGAGCAGTTCTTC. Full variable domain (missing parts from reference TRBV13 and TRBJ2-1): AAGVIQSPRHLIKEKRETATLKCYPIPRHDTVYWYQQGPGQDPQFLISFYEKMQSDKGSIPDRFSAQQFSDYHSELNMSSLELGDSALYFCASSHSAYNEQFFGPGTRLTVL.

This clonotype came up many times. J is TRBJ2-7 and V is TRBV3-1; possibly TRBD2 for D (6 bases). Looked up from germline, CDR1 is LGHDT and CDR2 is YNNKEL (reference sequence). The CDR3 is made up of 15 amino acids. V lost 0 bases to trimming and J lost 7 bases, with 16 bases between them. The CDR3 DNA is TGTGCCAGCAGCCAAGATGCTAGCGTGACGCGGGAGCAGTACTTC. This codes for CASSQDASVTREQYF.

The rearrangement links TRBV5-1 to TRBJ2-3; TRBD2 matches 11 bases. Per germline, CDR1 SGHRS and CDR2 YFSETQ. The length of the CDR3 is 18 residues. V lost 3 bases and J lost 5; bases outside the gene matches: 14. This CDR3 reads CASSYDLSGRARRDTQYF. The CDR3 DNA follows: TGCGCCAGCAGCTACGATCTTAGCGGGAGGGCCCGTAGAGATACGCAGTATTTT.

V gene TRBV15 combines with J gene TRBJ2-2, with unresolved D. This CDR3 is built from 14 residues. With 4 bases removed from V and 9 bases from J, the gap between germline ends came to 15 bases. Per the germline V gene, CDR1 is LNHNV and CDR2 is YYDKDF (reference sequence). The CDR3 DNA reads TGTGCCACCAGCACAATTACAAAACTCAGGGAGCTGTTTTTT. This translates into CATSTITKLRELFF.

This clonotype has only a few counts. The rearrangement joins TRBV12-3 or TRBV12-4 to TRBJ1-2; perhaps TRBD1 as D (6 bases). This CDR3 has 15 residues. Trimming removed 5 bases at V and 7 bases at J, with 20 bases between. The CDR3: CASSPSQVTGFGYTF. CDR3 nucleotides: TGTGCCAGCAGTCCAAGCCAGGTGACAGGATTTGGCTACACCTTC.

This clonotype showed up just a few times. This rearrangement joins TRBV28 to TRBJ2-1; D perhaps matches TRBD2 (6 bases). Germline assignment: CDR1 MDHEN and CDR2 SYDVKM. The CDR3 length is 11 residues. V was clipped by 6 bases and J by 8 bases, with 8 bases between them. The CDR3 is CASRRGDEQFF. In DNA, the CDR3 is TGTGCCAGCAGGCGGGGTGATGAGCAGTTCTTC.

This clonotype was seen just once. The chain employs TRBV6-1 and TRBJ1-3; D is ambiguous. The CDR3 is 15 amino acids. Trimming cost V 1 base and J 1 base, with 8 bases left between them. Germline assignment: CDR1 MNHNS and CDR2 SASEGT. The CDR3 sequence is CASSEGASSGNTIYF. The CDR3 nucleotides are TGTGCCAGCAGTGAAGGGGCGTCTTCTGGAAACACCATATATTTT.

This clonotype turned up a few times. The CDR3 loop is CASSYSQREGDEQFF. CDR3 nucleotides: TGTGCCAGCAGTTACTCCCAGCGGGAGGGCGATGAGCAGTTCTTC. The chain is built from TRBV6-5 and TRBJ2-1; 10 bases are shared with TRBD2. J was trimmed by 8 bases and V by 0 bases; bases with no gene match: 4. The CDR3 contains 15 residues. Per the germline V gene, CDR1 is MNHEY and CDR2 is SVGAGI.

The rearrangement joins TRBV20-1 to TRBJ2-7; maybe TRBD2 (6 bases). The germline gives CDR1 DFQATT, CDR2 SNEGSKA (reference sequence). The CDR3 runs to 14 residues. Trimming cost V 2 bases and J 1 base, with 12 bases left between them. The CDR3, as DNA: TGCAGTGCTAGACGGGGCGGGAAGTCCTACGAGCAGTACTTC. The encoded protein is CSARRGGKSYEQYF.

A remark on this clonotype: This could be a read error, since a much larger clone is one nucleotide away. This sequence joins TRBV29-1 and TRBJ2-7, with a tentative D call TRBD1 (6 bases). Germline V gives CDR1 SQVTM, CDR2 ANQGSEA. This CDR3 is built from 14 residues. The CDR3 DNA sequence: TGCAGCGTTGTGGGACAATGGAGCTCCTACGAGCAGTGCTTC. The encoded protein is CSVVGQWSSYEQCF.

The genes are TRBV7-7 and TRBJ2-2; 8 bases agree with TRBD1. The V gene's germline CDR1 is SSHAT and CDR2 FNYEAQ (reference sequence). The CDR3 sequence is 16 residues long. Unmatched junction bases numbered 11, after V lost 6 bases and J lost 5 bases. CDR3 protein: CASSYGTGGRTGELFF. CDR3 coding DNA: TGTGCCAGCAGTTATGGGACAGGAGGCAGGACCGGGGAGCTGTTTTTT.

The V and J genes are TRBV10-3 and TRBJ2-7, with 10 bases aligning to TRBD2. CDR3 length: 15 residues. V was pared by 6 bases and J by 7 bases, with 12 bases of the junction left unmatched. CDR1 and CDR2 from the germline V gene are ENHRY and SYGVKD. CDR3 sequence reads: CAISSPTLAGVEQYF. The CDR3 nucleotides read TGTGCCATCAGCTCACCCACCCTAGCGGGAGTTGAGCAGTACTTC.

The V and J genes are TRBV10-3 and TRBJ2-7, with TRBD1 as a possible D gene (6 bases). Per the germline V gene, CDR1 is ENHRY and CDR2 is SYGVKD. V was pared by 4 bases and J by 2 bases, with 12 bases between. This CDR3 has 14 residues. For the CDR3, the DNA is TGTGCCATCAGTGGGACAGTTTCGCCCTACGAGCAGTACTTC. Amino acids: CAISGTVSPYEQYF.

The table lists this clonotype with a few counts. In DNA, the CDR3 is TGTGCCAGCAGCGAGACAGGGGACGAAAGGGCCCAGTACTTC. Its protein product is CASSETGDERAQYF. The chain combines TRBV28 with TRBJ2-5; 8 bases line up with TRBD1. This CDR3 has 14 amino acids. In germline, CDR1 is MDHEN, CDR2 SYDVKM. J gave up 9 bases and V 6 bases, and 12 bases lay outside the gene matches.

This clonotype was recorded many times. The genes are TRBV28 and TRBJ1-5; tentatively, D is TRBD1 (5 bases). This CDR3 contains 13 residues. Between the trimmed V and J ends, which lost 8 bases and 5 bases, there was a span of 13 bases. Per the germline V gene, CDR1 is MDHEN and CDR2 is SYDVKM. As DNA, the CDR3 is TGTGCCAGCGGGGCCCACGAGGATCAGCCCCAGCATTTT. Protein sequence: CASGAHEDQPQHF.

In this sample, this clonotype turned up many times. This sequence joins TRBV6-2 or TRBV6-3 and TRBJ2-1; 10 bases match TRBD1. The CDR3 runs to 16 residues. V lost 6 bases to trimming and J lost 3 bases; unmatched junction nucleotides: 8. CDR1 and CDR2 from the germline V gene are MNHEY and SVGEGT. CDR3 sequence (DNA): TGTGCCAGCAGCCCCCTGGGACAGGGGTTCTACAATGAGCAGTTCTTC. Protein sequence: CASSPLGQGFYNEQFF.

V gene TRBV12-3 or TRBV12-4 combines with J gene TRBJ2-3; 7 bases fit TRBD1. CDR3 size: 16 residues. The ends lost 6 bases at V and 4 bases at J; junction bases unmatched: 13. The CDR3 reads CASSSRGTGVADTQYF. CDR3 bases: TGTGCCAGCAGCTCCCGAGGAACAGGGGTCGCAGATACGCAGTATTTT.

This chain's CDR3 is CSVEGQYYEQYF. Here the CDR3 DNA reads TGCAGCGTTGAAGGGCAGTACTACGAGCAGTACTTC. The rearrangement links TRBV29-1 to TRBJ2-7; D is undetermined. The CDR3 consists of 12 residues. V lost 1 base and J lost 3, with 7 bases in between. The germline CDR1 and CDR2 sequences are SQVTM and ANQGSEA.

A few counts support this clonotype. The V call is TRBV28, the J call TRBJ2-1, with no clear D. Looked up from germline, CDR1 is MDHEN and CDR2 is SYDVKM. CDR3 length: 16 residues. Deletions cut 5 bases from V and 4 bases from J, with 18 bases between. The CDR3 DNA reads as TGTGCCAGCAGTCCCGGGTCCCTTATCAGATACAATGAGCAGTTCTTC. The encoded protein is CASSPGSLIRYNEQFF.